This is a list of T cell receptor beta chains from one sample in a study of metastatic and nonmetastatic thyroid tumors. TCRdb ran MiXCR on the PCR reads. This repertoire shows approximately 69,000 clones, 13% to 15% found once; its top ten account for over 6%. Sequencing was carried out using blood. These receptors were taken from a male donor with papillary thyroid cancer or a benign thyroid nodule (not recorded which). Some clones in this sample may be carry-over from other donors' samples. The CDR3 runs from the conserved cysteine through the conserved F or W. The order of the fields is V gene, clone size, J gene, D gene, CDR3 DNA, CDR3 protein. A D gene is named only where the DNA matches it firmly. Clone size is given for some rows only: seen once, a few or many times, or a class if the clone is expanded.

TRBV4-3,many,TRBJ2-7,-,TGCGCCAGCAGCCAAGAAGGCCAGGGGAGCGGCGAGCAGTACTTC,CASSQEGQGSGEQYF
TRBV27,many,TRBJ2-2,-,TGTGCCAGCAGTTTTGATTCGCGGAACACCGGGGAGCTGTTTTTT,CASSFDSRNTGELFF
TRBV2,many,TRBJ1-2,TRBD1,TGTGCCAGCGGCCCAGGGGGCCCCTATGGCTACACCTTC,CASGPGGPYGYTF
TRBV7-6,-,TRBJ1-2,-,TGTGCCAGCAGCCCAGGGGTCGATAACTATGTCTACACCTTC,CASSPGVDNYVYTF
TRBV30,-,TRBJ1-3,-,TGTGCCCGGAGTGTAGAGTCCCTCACGGACACCATATATTTT,CARSVESLTDTIYF
TRBV15,many,TRBJ1-5,-,TGTGCCACCAGCAGTTTCGGGCCTACTAATCAGCCCCAGCATTTT,CATSSFGPTNQPQHF
TRBV10-3,many,TRBJ1-2,TRBD1,TGTGCCATCAGTGAGTCACAGGGGGCGAAGACCTTC,CAISESQGAKTF
TRBV7-2,many,TRBJ2-3,-,TGTGCCAGCAGCACCTACACCTCTGATACGCAGTATTTT,CASSTYTSDTQYF
TRBV6-1,-,TRBJ2-1,TRBD2,TGTGCCAGCAGTGTAACAGGACTAGAAAACAATGAGCAGTTCTTC,CASSVTGLENNEQFF
TRBV30,many,TRBJ1-5,-,TGTGCCTGGAGCCAAGGACTGAGCAATCAGCCCCAGCATTTT,CAWSQGLSNQPQHF
TRBV5-6,many,TRBJ1-1,-,TGTGCCAGCAGCTTGGACCGGGTCACTGAAGCTTTCTTT,CASSLDRVTEAFF
TRBV6-1,-,TRBJ2-3,-,TGTGCCAGCACCTGGAGCGGCACAGATACGCAGTATTTT,CASTWSGTDTQYF
TRBV9,many,TRBJ2-1,TRBD1,TGTGCCAGCAGCCCAGGACAGGGATTGTATGAGCAGTTCTTC,CASSPGQGLYEQFF
TRBV20-1,many,TRBJ2-2,TRBD2,TGCAGTGCTAGAGATCTCCTAGCGGGGGGGCCGGACACCGGGGAGCTGTTTTTT,CSARDLLAGGPDTGELFF
TRBV18,many,TRBJ2-7,-,TGTGCCAGCTCACCTGGCTTACGCGGGGAGCAGTACTTC,CASSPGLRGEQYF
TRBV5-8,many,TRBJ2-2,TRBD2,TGTGCCAGCAGCTTCTCCGGGACTAGCGGGAGGATTACCGGGGAGCTGTTTTTT,CASSFSGTSGRITGELFF
TRBV7-2,many,TRBJ2-7,TRBD2,TGTGCCAGCACACCCGGGACTATGGGGGAGCAGTACTTC,CASTPGTMGEQYF
TRBV5-1,many,TRBJ2-4,-,TGCGCCAGCAGCTTGGACAATTTCTTAGCCAAAAACATTCAGTACTTC,CASSLDNFLAKNIQYF
TRBV3-1,many,TRBJ2-5,-,TGTGCCAGCAGCCAAAGGGGGGGCGGGTTGGAGACCCAGTACTTC,CASSQRGGGLETQYF
TRBV9,many,TRBJ2-1,TRBD2,TGTGCCAGCAGCGAGGGATCGGGACTAGCCAATGAGCAGTTCTTC,CASSEGSGLANEQFF
TRBV27,many,TRBJ2-3,-,TGTGCCAGCAGTTTATTGGGGCGGGGTAAAAGGGAGGCAGATACGCAGTATTTT,CASSLLGRGKREADTQYF
TRBV28,few,TRBJ1-2,TRBD1,TGTGCCAGCAGCATAGGACAGGGGATGGGTAACTATGGCTACACCTTC,CASSIGQGMGNYGYTF
TRBV28,many,TRBJ2-3,-,TGTGCCAGCACCGACAGTGGTCTGAGCACAGATACGCAGTATTTT,CASTDSGLSTDTQYF
TRBV10-3,few,TRBJ2-7,TRBD1,TGTGCCATCAGTGACCCAGGGACAGCATACGAGCAGTACTTC,CAISDPGTAYEQYF
TRBV6-1,-,TRBJ2-3,-,TGTGCCAGCAGTGAAGGGACAGTGGTCGCAGATACGCAATATTTT,CASSEGTVVADTQYF
TRBV12-3/TRBV12-4,-,TRBJ1-6,-,TGTGCAGGCAGGGCGAGGGAGACTCTCCACTTT,CAGRARETLHF
TRBV5-6,many,TRBJ1-2,TRBD1,TGTGCCAGTATCAAGACAGGGGGTGACTATGGCTACACCTTC,CASIKTGGDYGYTF
TRBV30,many,TRBJ1-2,TRBD1,TGTGCCTGGAGGCGTCTCGGGGACAGCGGTAACTATGGCTACACCTTC,CAWRRLGDSGNYGYTF
TRBV30,many,TRBJ2-3,-,TGTGCCTGGAGAGAGCGGGGCACAGATACGCAGTATTTT,CAWRERGTDTQYF
TRBV5-3,-,TRBJ2-7,-,TGTGCCATTAGCCTGGGGTCATCCCTCTCCTACGAGCAGTACTTC,CAISLGSSLSYEQYF
TRBV9,many,TRBJ2-3,-,TGTGCCAGCAGCGTAGAAGGGGGGCAGACAGATACGCAGTATTTT,CASSVEGGQTDTQYF
TRBV2,many,TRBJ2-1,TRBD2,TGTGCCAGCAGCCCACTAGCGGGAGCTTTATTTGAGCAGTTCTTC,CASSPLAGALFEQFF
TRBV5-8,many,TRBJ2-3,-,TGTGCCAGCAGCTCGGACTTTACTAGCACAGATACGCAGTATTTT,CASSSDFTSTDTQYF